The 6 T cell receptor beta chains below come from one sample, sequenced in a study of cytomegalovirus exposure and HLA in healthy donors. 13 Jbeta primers and 60 Vbeta primers were used for the PCR. Assay used: immunoSEQ multiplex PCR; TCRdb lists only in-frame clones, some missing. Among 63,000 or so clones listed, about four fifths were seen once. The sequenced sample was PBMCs. Every receptor here comes from a woman aged 25 to 39 in good health and CMV-seronegative.

The genes are TRBV5-1 and TRBJ2-2, with 8 bases matching TRBD2. Germline CDR1 and CDR2: SGHRS and YFSETQ. The CDR3 spans 14 residues. V trimming: 4 bases; J trimming: 7 bases; junction bases outside the gene matches: 6. CDR3 in amino acids: CASSQGLEVGELFF. In DNA, the CDR3 is TGCGCCAGCAGCCAGGGACTAGAGGTCGGGGAGCTGTTTTTT.

V is TRBV7-9 and J is TRBJ2-2; D is uncertain. The germline V and J ends were trimmed by 3 bases and 9 bases, with 5 bases remaining between them. The CDR3 consists of 11 residues. Germline V gene sequence: CDR1 SEHNR, CDR2 FQNEAQ (reference sequence). The CDR3 region is CASSFTRELFF. CDR3 nucleotide sequence: TGTGCCAGCAGCTTCACACGGGAGCTGTTTTTT.

This chain uses TRBV13 with TRBJ2-3; no definite D call. Germline values: CDR1 PRHDT, CDR2 FYEKMQ (reference sequence). V lost 4 bases to trimming and J lost 3 bases, with 8 bases between them. The CDR3 contains 13 residues. The CDR3: CASSSTLTDTQYF. CDR3 sequence (DNA): TGTGCCAGCAGCTCCACTCTTACAGATACGCAGTATTTT.

This chain joins TRBV5-6 and TRBJ2-7; D might be TRBD2 (7 bases). The V gene lost 1 base and the J gene lost 6 bases, with 14 bases spanning the gap. The length of the CDR3 is 14 residues. CDR1 is SGHDT, CDR2 YYEEEE, per germline. CDR3 sequence: CASSLQGGGLEQYF. CDR3 in DNA: TGTGCCAGCAGCTTGCAAGGGGGAGGGCTCGAGCAGTACTTC.

This clone was found once. This rearrangement joins TRBV27 to TRBJ2-7; D is ambiguous. The ends were cut back, 5 bases at V and 0 bases at J, with 8 bases in the middle. CDR3 length: 13 residues. Germline values: CDR1 MNHEY, CDR2 SMNVEV (reference sequence). CDR3 sequence reads: CASSPLSSYEQYF. The CDR3 DNA sequence: TGTGCCAGCAGTCCACTATCCTCCTACGAGCAGTACTTC.

The rearrangement uses TRBV4-1 and TRBJ2-1, with 13 positions matching TRBD2. The germline CDR1 and CDR2 sequences are MGHRA and YSYEKL. Trimming removed 2 bases from V and 0 bases from J; junction bases left unmatched: 7. The CDR3 runs 19 residues. In nucleotides, the CDR3 is TGCGCCAGCAGCCAATTGGGACTAGCGGGGCTGAGCTCCTACAATGAGCAGTTCTTC. Its protein product is CASSQLGLAGLSSYNEQFF.